The T cell receptor beta chain described here comes from a study of T cell changes during pregnancy in multiple sclerosis (dated by TCRdb to the late 2010s). In terms of the full investigation: In women with multiple sclerosis, the researchers looked at how the T cell repertoire shifted as pregnancy progressed.

Worth noting for this clone: Its antigen is still unknown. The sample holds no much larger clone one base away, and base qualities are not on file.

The protocol used for the library was the immunoSEQ multiplex PCR assay. Not all clones reach the TCRdb copy of this immuneACCESS table, which keeps in-frame sequences only. Checked studies attribute under half of the gap to unresolved V genes and leave the rest unexplained. Recorded for this sample are tens of thousands of clones; approximately 90% of them occurred a single time. Roughly 0.45% of the sample belongs to the ten largest clones. The receptor's source is a female donor in good health, enrolled as a control in a pregnancy study. This sample comprised CD4+ T cells from peripheral blood mononuclear cells, obtained in the third trimester of pregnancy.

In nucleotide form, the sequence is TGTGCCAGCAGAGACAAGACAGGTGGGGGCGGCTATGGCTACACCTTC. It encodes CASRDKTGGGGYGYTF. The chain was built from TRBV7-2 and TRBJ1-2; the D gene is perhaps TRBD1, on 6 matching bases. The CDR3 measures 16 amino acids from cysteine to phenylalanine. CDR3 DNA is the only sequence kept; it has 48 bases, read in frame from the first base. Trimming takes 6 bases from V and 4 bases from J, and the germline ends sit 21 bases apart. Via the germline V gene, CDR1 is SGHTA and CDR2 FQGNSA.